This paragraph reports one T cell receptor beta chain. Its specificity is unknown. V lost 2 bases to trimming and J lost 6 bases; unmatched junction nucleotides: 6. CDR3 length equals 14 residues. Germline CDR1 reads SQVTM; CDR2 reads ANQGSEA. TCRdb's copy holds only in-frame clones and misses some; the assay was immunoSEQ multiplex PCR. This repertoire shows over a million clones, about 84% found once; its top ten account for around 0.6%. The study separated CD4+ cells into CD45RA+ naive and CD45RA-negative memory subsets. This sample was taken from a study of shared clonotypes between healthy human individuals. Study-level results: Researchers sampled only blood; tissue repertoires likely differ. The study drew on few donors, limiting represented genetic and exposure-history diversity.

This chain uses TRBV29-1 with TRBJ2-2; 7 bases line up with TRBD1. The sample comprised memory CD4+ T cells from PBMCs. This sample's subset: CD45RA-negative fraction. The TCR sequence derives from a man between 18 and 29 years old in good health. Some clones in this sample may be carry-over from other donors' samples. The CDR3 sequence: CSVEWTGPPGELFF. CDR3 in DNA: TGCAGCGTTGAATGGACAGGTCCGCCCGGGGAGCTGTTTTTT.